This entry lists 14 T cell receptor beta chains sequenced from one sample in a study of CD8 T cells in Susac syndrome. Reverse transcription of about 0.45 to 1 ug RNA was carried out with random hexamers. TCRdb used MiXCR to reprocess the immunoSEQ multiplex PCR reads, holding one entry per CDR3 protein. The repertoire has hundreds of thousands of distinct CDR3 sequences, just over 90% of them found once; the top ten carry 0.065% to 0.08%. What was sequenced was CD4+ T cells from PBMCs. The receptors were gathered from a human donor with multiple sclerosis.

The V and J genes are TRBV29-1 and TRBJ2-3; 11 bases agree with TRBD1. This CDR3 spans 17 amino acids. Germline V CDR1 and CDR2: SQVTM, ANQGSEA. V lost 5 bases to trimming and J lost 5 bases; unmatched junction nucleotides: 15. The CDR3 DNA is TGCAGCGTTCTCTGGGGGTTCGGGACAGGGGGAGGAGATACGCAGTATTTT. This codes for CSVLWGFGTGGGDTQYF.

The chain employs TRBV20-1 and TRBJ1-4; 7 bases fit TRBD1. Per germline, CDR1 DFQATT and CDR2 SNEGSKA (reference sequence). V lost 6 bases, J lost 7 bases, and 8 bases stayed unmatched. CDR3 length equals 13 residues. The CDR3 DNA sequence: TGCAGTGCAACCGGGACAGCGGGTGAAAAACTGTTTTTT. Its protein is CSATGTAGEKLFF.

The chain uses TRBV5-1 and TRBJ2-7, with unresolved D. The CDR3 extends over 15 amino acids. V lost 4 bases and J 1 base, leaving 15 bases between the germline ends. Germline V gene sequence: CDR1 SGHRS, CDR2 YFSETQ. CDR3: CASSPTGSPSYEQYF. CDR3 sequence (DNA): TGCGCCAGCAGCCCCACCGGATCCCCATCCTACGAGCAGTACTTC.

This sequence joins TRBV7-9 and TRBJ1-4; 7 bases match TRBD1. Germline V gene lookup returns CDR1 SEHNR and CDR2 FQNEAQ (reference sequence). Unmatched junction bases numbered 2, after V lost 4 bases and J lost 0 bases. The CDR3 extends over 15 amino acids. As DNA, the CDR3 is TGTGCCAGCAGCTGGGGGACAGCAACTAATGAAAAACTGTTTTTT. Translating it yields CASSWGTATNEKLFF.

The rearrangement joins TRBV5-1 to TRBJ2-2; D possibly corresponds to TRBD1 (5 bases). The CDR3 totals 15 residues. Trimming removed 4 bases at V and 3 bases at J, with 13 bases between. Germline V gene sequence: CDR1 SGHRS, CDR2 YFSETQ. CDR3 DNA: TGCGCCAGCAGCCCGGGCAGGGTCGACACCGGGGAGCTGTTTTTT. This sequence encodes CASSPGRVDTGELFF.

The gene calls are TRBV18 and TRBJ1-2; perhaps TRBD1 as D (6 bases). Trimming stripped 4 bases from V and 8 bases from J, with 23 bases between. Germline CDR1 reads KGHSH; CDR2 reads LQKENI. The CDR3 loop spans 16 amino acids. CDR3 in DNA: TGTGCCAGCTCACTCACAATCGAGCGTAACAGGGAAGGCTACACCTTC. Translating it yields CASSLTIERNREGYTF.

This chain links TRBV9 with TRBJ2-7; D unresolved. From germline, CDR1 is SGDLS and CDR2 YYNGEE. The CDR3 loop spans 14 amino acids. The V gene lost 4 bases and the J gene lost 0 bases, with 11 bases spanning the gap. This CDR3 reads CASSKGLSSYEQYF. The DNA of the CDR3 is TGTGCCAGCAGCAAAGGGCTTAGCTCCTACGAGCAGTACTTC. Complete variable domain (other parts from reference TRBV9 and TRBJ2-7): DSGVTQTPKHLITATGQRVTLRCSPRSGDLSVYWYQQSLDQGLQFLIQYYNGEERAKGNILERFSAQQFPDLHSELNLSSLELGDSALYFCASSKGLSSYEQYFGPGTRLTVT.

This clonotype was seen only once. V usage is TRBV11-2 and J usage is TRBJ1-1; 7 nucleotides match TRBD1. V gave up 4 bases and J gave up 2 bases; unmatched junction bases: 7. The CDR3 runs to 15 residues. Germline V gene data show CDR1 as SGHAT and CDR2 as FQNNGV. The DNA of the CDR3 is TGTGCCAGCAGCTCCATCGACAGGGAAAACACTGAAGCTTTCTTT. It encodes CASSSIDRENTEAFF.

The chain uses TRBV30 and TRBJ1-1; a possible D gene is TRBD1 (5 bases). Trimming pared 0 bases from V and 4 bases from J, leaving 12 bases between. The CDR3 length is 14 residues. CDR1 and CDR2 (germline): GTSNPN, SVGIG (reference sequence). The CDR3 here is CAWSVMGVITEAFF. In nucleotides, the CDR3 is TGTGCCTGGAGTGTAATGGGGGTCATCACTGAAGCTTTCTTT.

The sample holds one count of this clonotype. This chain joins TRBV7-8 and TRBJ1-4; TRBD1 is a possible D gene (5 bases). This CDR3 has 14 residues. The germline V gene encodes CDR1 SGHVS and CDR2 FQNEAQ. Trimming took 2 bases from V and 5 from J, leaving 9 bases between them. The CDR3 DNA is TGTGCCAGCAGCTTATACGGGGACAATGAAAAACTGTTTTTT. Its protein product is CASSLYGDNEKLFF.

This chain uses TRBV6-6 with TRBJ1-2; the D gene is possibly TRBD1 (5 bases). This CDR3 is 13 amino acids long. V shed 6 bases and J shed 5 bases, with 13 bases lying between them. Looked up from germline, CDR1 is MNHNY and CDR2 is SVGAGI (reference sequence). CDR3 residues: CASSVEGQYGYTF. CDR3 in DNA: TGTGCCAGCAGCGTGGAGGGGCAGTATGGCTACACCTTC.

The chain uses TRBV19 and TRBJ2-1, with 11 positions matching TRBD2. The J segment lost 7 bases and the V segment lost 3 bases, leaving 11 bases of the junction unmatched. The CDR3 runs to 17 residues. Germline V gives CDR1 LNHDA, CDR2 SQIVND (reference sequence). CDR3 coding DNA: TGTGCCAGTAGTATTTCCCCACTAGCGGGGGTACATAATGAGCAGTTCTTC. Translation gives CASSISPLAGVHNEQFF.

This chain uses TRBV3-1 with TRBJ2-7; D gene ambiguous. CDR3 length: 13 amino acids. Germline V gene lookup returns CDR1 LGHDT and CDR2 YNNKEL (reference sequence). V lost 1 base to trimming and J lost 3 bases, with 7 bases between them. The CDR3 loop is CASSQVSGYEQYF. The CDR3 DNA follows: TGTGCCAGCAGCCAAGTATCTGGCTACGAGCAGTACTTC.

The V call is TRBV12-3 or TRBV12-4, the J call TRBJ1-1; D uncertain. This CDR3 has 13 residues. Between the trimmed V and J ends, which lost 3 bases and 3 bases, there was a span of 8 bases. CDR3 in DNA: TGTGCCAGCAGTTTCCGGAGCGACACTGAAGCTTTCTTT. Translated: CASSFRSDTEAFF.